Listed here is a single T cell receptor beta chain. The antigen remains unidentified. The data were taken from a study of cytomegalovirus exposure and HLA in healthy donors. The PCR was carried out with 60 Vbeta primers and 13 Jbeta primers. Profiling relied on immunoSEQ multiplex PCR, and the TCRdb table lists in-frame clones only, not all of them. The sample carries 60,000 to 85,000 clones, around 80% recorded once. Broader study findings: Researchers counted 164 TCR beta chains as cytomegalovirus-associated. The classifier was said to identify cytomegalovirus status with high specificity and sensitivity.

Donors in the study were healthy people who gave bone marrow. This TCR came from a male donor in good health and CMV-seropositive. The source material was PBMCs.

The CDR3 loop is CASSLYVSNQPQHF. In DNA form, the CDR3 reads TGTGCCAGCAGTTTATATGTAAGCAATCAGCCCCAGCATTTT. The chain is built from TRBV28 and TRBJ1-5; D unclear. CDR1 and CDR2 (germline): MDHEN, SYDVKM. V gave up 1 base and J gave up 1 base, with 5 bases separating them. CDR3 length: 14 residues.